This T cell receptor beta chain appears in the sequencing data of a study of early T cells in non-severe SARS-CoV-2 infection. Study-wide context: Chains stayed unpaired after sequencing of bulk RNA from unsorted whole blood.

Study results and limitations: CD4 and private specificities were missed by VDJdb matching, which favored anti-spike CD8 responses.

Unique molecular identifiers were added to individual cDNA molecules. Using its own MiXCR run on the 5' RACE reads, TCRdb lists one record per CDR3 protein. The sample contains more than 70,000 distinct CDR3 sequences, about 12% of which appear only once. This clonotype showed up many times. What it binds is not known. V shed 1 base, J shed 4 bases, and the junction held 7 bases outside the gene matches. This CDR3 comprises 14 residues. Germline values: CDR1 DFQATT, CDR2 SNEGSKA (reference sequence). Material for sequencing was whole blood. The clonotype comes from an adult who was a healthcare worker with PCR-confirmed SARS-CoV-2 infection or an uninfected control (not recorded which). This chain uses TRBV20-1 with TRBJ2-7; 7 bases are shared with TRBD2. CDR3 nucleotides: TGCAGTGCTAGAGTGGGGGAGGGGTTATACGAGCAGTACTTC. It codes for CSARVGEGLYEQYF.